A selection of T cell receptor beta chains follows, all from one sample in a study of blood T cell repertoires in COVID-19. Clones were read by immunoSEQ multiplex PCR, and TCRdb kept only the in-frame ones, dropping some. The sample shows 150,000 to 200,000 clones, 93% of them seen only once. The sequencing sample was made of peripheral blood. The receptor set was obtained from a woman aged 55-75 years with COVID-19, enrolled during active disease. The CDR3 runs from the conserved cysteine through the conserved F or W. A D gene is named only where the DNA matches it firmly. A clone size is listed for some rows: how often the clone was seen (once, few, many), or a class if it is expanded.

TGTGCCAGCAGTTTAAGACAAGCCCCAAATTCACCCCTCCACTTT CASSLRQAPNSPLHF TRBV6-5 NA TRBJ1-6 NA
TGCGCCAGCAGCCAAGACCGCGTCCGCAATGAGCAGTTCTTC CASSQDRVRNEQFF TRBV4-3 NA TRBJ2-1 NA
TGTGCCAGCAGCTTGTCGACTAGCGGGGGGACCGGAGCCAAAAACATTCAGTACTTC CASSLSTSGGTGAKNIQYF TRBV5-4 once TRBJ2-4 TRBD2
TGCGCCAGCAGCGCGGGACAGGCTTACTACGAGCAGTACTTC CASSAGQAYYEQYF TRBV5-1 NA TRBJ2-7 TRBD1
TGTGCCAGCAGCCCGACCCCGACAAATATGAACACTGAAGCTTTCTTT CASSPTPTNMNTEAFF TRBV9 NA TRBJ1-1 NA
TGTGCCAGTAGTAAACCGGACAGGGTCAACGAAAAACTGTTTTTT CASSKPDRVNEKLFF TRBV19 NA TRBJ1-4 TRBD1
TGTGCCACGCAACCGGGACAGCTTAATGAAAAACTGTTTTTT CATQPGQLNEKLFF TRBV10-3 NA TRBJ1-4 TRBD1
TGTGCCAGTAGTATTAGGACGGGGGACTATGGCTACACCTTC CASSIRTGDYGYTF TRBV19 NA TRBJ1-2 NA
TGTGCCAGCAGTTACGGACAACAGGGACTGAACACTGAAGCTTTCTTT CASSYGQQGLNTEAFF TRBV6-5 NA TRBJ1-1 NA
TGTGCCAGCAACGTTAAGGGGGGGACTGAAGCTTTCTTT CASNVKGGTEAFF TRBV12-3/TRBV12-4 NA TRBJ1-1 NA
TGCGCCAGCAGCCAAGAGCGGCGCTATGGCTACACCTTC CASSQERRYGYTF TRBV4-3 NA TRBJ1-2 NA
TGTGCCAGCAGCCCCGGAGCGGGAGGTCGGAACTATGGCTACACCTTC CASSPGAGGRNYGYTF TRBV27 NA TRBJ1-2 NA
TGTGCCAGCGGGGAGGACAGGGGGCTCCCAGATACGCAGTATTTT CASGEDRGLPDTQYF TRBV25-1 NA TRBJ2-3 TRBD1
TGTGCCAGCAGCTTGGATCGTGGGCAGCGGATTAACACTGAAGCTTTCTTT CASSLDRGQRINTEAFF TRBV5-4 once TRBJ1-1 NA
TGTGCCAGCTGTACTTCCCCTAGCGGGGGGGCCCCCTACGAGCAGTACTTC CASCTSPSGGAPYEQYF TRBV2 NA TRBJ2-7 TRBD2
TGTGCCTGGAGTGTATCCAGGGCCTACGAGCAGTACTTC CAWSVSRAYEQYF TRBV30 NA TRBJ2-7 NA
TGCGCCAGCAGCTACAGTCCGGGCGGGCCCACCTCCCAAGAGACCCAGTACTTC CASSYSPGGPTSQETQYF TRBV5-1 NA TRBJ2-5 NA
TGCGCCAGCAGCCAACTTGAAGGGAATAGGGGCTATGGCTACACCTTC CASSQLEGNRGYGYTF TRBV4-1 few TRBJ1-2 NA
TGTGCCAGTAGTATAGGACAGGGAAGCAATCAGCCCCAGCATTTT CASSIGQGSNQPQHF TRBV19 NA TRBJ1-5 TRBD1
TGTGCCAGCAGTTGGGACAGGGGCGGCTATGGCTACACCTTC CASSWDRGGYGYTF TRBV6-2/TRBV6-3 NA TRBJ1-2 TRBD1
TGTGCCAGCAGTTACTCGGGACAGAGGCAAGAGACCCAGTACTTC CASSYSGQRQETQYF TRBV6-2/TRBV6-3 NA TRBJ2-5 TRBD1
TGTGCCAGCAGCCGTTCCGGGGCGGGGAACGAGCAGTACTTC CASSRSGAGNEQYF TRBV6-5 NA TRBJ2-7 NA
TGTGCCAGCAGCGTGGAGGAGAAGCCAGGAGAGACCCAGTACTTC CASSVEEKPGETQYF TRBV9 NA TRBJ2-5 NA
TGTGCCAGTAGAACCCGCGAGGGGGGGGCCTATGGCTACACCTTC CASRTREGGAYGYTF TRBV19 NA TRBJ1-2 NA
TGTGCCAGCAGGATTGGGACAGGGAATTCACCCCTCCACTTT CASRIGTGNSPLHF TRBV6-5 NA TRBJ1-6 TRBD1
TGTGCCAGCAGCTTAACCTGGGACAGGGGCTCACCCCTCCACTTT CASSLTWDRGSPLHF TRBV5-6 NA TRBJ1-6 TRBD1
TGTGCCACCGCAGGCGGGTTTCCCAATCAGCCCCAGCATTTT CATAGGFPNQPQHF TRBV6-5 NA TRBJ1-5 NA
TGTGCCAGCAGCGCCCGAGGGAGGGCAGGCGGATCCACTGAAGCTTTCTTT CASSARGRAGGSTEAFF TRBV9 NA TRBJ1-1 NA
TGTGCCAGCAGCGTAGAACCGGGAACGGGAGAGACCCAGTACTTC CASSVEPGTGETQYF TRBV9 NA TRBJ2-5 NA
TGTGCCAGCAGTGAATTGGCCAGTCGCGGTGTCCTGGGTGAGACACTGTTTTTT CASSELASRGVLGETLFF TRBV25-1 once TRBJ1-4 NA
TGCAGCGTTGCTTTGGGAGTCAATCAGCCCCAGCATTTT CSVALGVNQPQHF TRBV29-1 NA TRBJ1-5 NA
TGTGCCAGCTCACGGACGGGGGAAGATCAGCCCCAGCATTTT CASSRTGEDQPQHF TRBV18 NA TRBJ1-5 NA
TGTGCCAGCAGCTTTAGCGGGGGGTTTTACAATGAGCAGTTCTTC CASSFSGGFYNEQFF TRBV5-8 NA TRBJ2-1 TRBD2
TGTGCCAGCAGCCTATTGATAGAGACCCAGTACTTC CASSLLIETQYF TRBV21-1 NA TRBJ2-5 NA
TGTGCCAGCAGCTTAGCGAACTATATAGGAAGCTATGGCTACACCTTC CASSLANYIGSYGYTF TRBV7-2 NA TRBJ1-2 NA
TGTGCCAGCAGTCTAGGGGGAAGGACTGAAGCTTTCTTT CASSLGGRTEAFF TRBV27 NA TRBJ1-1 NA
TGCAGCGTTGAATGGGCAGGGGTTGAGCAGTTCTTC CSVEWAGVEQFF TRBV29-1 NA TRBJ2-1 NA
TGTGCCAGCAGTCTCAGGGGAGCTGGGGCCAACGTCCTGACTTTC CASSLRGAGANVLTF TRBV6-2/TRBV6-3 NA TRBJ2-6 NA
TGTGCCAGCAGTTCGGTTCCCGATCAGCCCCAGCATTTT CASSSVPDQPQHF TRBV6-5 NA TRBJ1-5 NA
TGCGCCAGCAGCTTGACGGGAAAAGGGGAAAAACTGTTTTTT CASSLTGKGEKLFF TRBV5-1 NA TRBJ1-4 NA
TGCGCCAGCAGCTTGGGGCGGGGGGCCGACACCGGGGAGCTGTTTTTT CASSLGRGADTGELFF TRBV5-1 NA TRBJ2-2 TRBD2
TGTGCCAGTGGAGCAGCGAACTACCAAGAGACCCAGTACTTC CASGAANYQETQYF TRBV6-5 NA TRBJ2-5 NA
TGTGCCAGCATCGGGGGGCCCACTGAAGCTTTCTTT CASIGGPTEAFF TRBV2 NA TRBJ1-1 NA
TGTGCCAGCAGTCCAGGAGGCGGCACCGGGGAGCTGTTTTTT CASSPGGGTGELFF TRBV28 NA TRBJ2-2 NA
TGTGCCAGCAGCCAAGTCCGGGGGACAGTCCCCGGGGACACTGAAGCTTTCTTT CASSQVRGTVPGDTEAFF TRBV14 NA TRBJ1-1 TRBD1
TGTGCCATCAGGGACTTTAATCAGCCCCAGCATTTT CAIRDFNQPQHF TRBV10-3 NA TRBJ1-5 NA
TGTGCCAGCAGCTCAGGACTAGCGGGGGGGCGGGCAGATACGCAGTATTTT CASSSGLAGGRADTQYF TRBV9 NA TRBJ2-3 TRBD2
TGTGCCAGCAGCCAAGGCCTAGCGGGGAACACCGGGGAGCTGTTTTTT CASSQGLAGNTGELFF TRBV3-1/TRBV3-2 NA TRBJ2-2 TRBD2
TGTGCCAGCAGTTACGGAGCGGGGGGGCATAGAGATACGCAGTATTTT CASSYGAGGHRDTQYF TRBV6-2/TRBV6-3 NA TRBJ2-3 TRBD2
TGTGCCAGCAGTCCCGGGACAGGGGTACAAGAGACCCAGTACTTC CASSPGTGVQETQYF TRBV6-2/TRBV6-3 NA TRBJ2-5 TRBD1
TGCGCCAGCAGCCAAGGGGCAGGGGCTGCTTCCGAGCAGTACTTC CASSQGAGAASEQYF TRBV4-3 NA TRBJ2-7 NA
TGTGCCAGCAGCTTAAACAGGGTCAGTTCACCCCTCCACTTT CASSLNRVSSPLHF TRBV7-2 NA TRBJ1-6 NA
TGTGCCTGGACCCGCCCAGGGGGCGCGCGCAATCAGCCCCAGCATTTT CAWTRPGGARNQPQHF TRBV30 NA TRBJ1-5 TRBD1
TGTGCCAGTAGTATAGCGGGGGGTCGGCAGCCCCAGCATTTT CASSIAGGRQPQHF TRBV19 NA TRBJ1-5 NA
TGTGCCAGCAGTGATCCCGGACAGGGGGCATATGGCTACACCTTC CASSDPGQGAYGYTF TRBV6-1 NA TRBJ1-2 TRBD1